The rows below give T cell receptor beta chains drawn from one sample of a study of CD8 T cells in Susac syndrome. TCRdb independently ran MiXCR on the immunoSEQ multiplex PCR reads; one entry per CDR3 protein. The table has tens of thousands of distinct CDR3 sequences, around 95% seen once; the top ten hold 0.4% to 0.5%. The sample was CD8+ T cells from PBMCs. These receptors were obtained from a human donor with Susac syndrome. Both conserved end residues are part of each CDR3.

CDR3 length,V gene,J gene,CDR3 protein
15,TRBV4-1,TRBJ2-5,CASSQVQAAQETQYF
15,TRBV30,TRBJ2-1,CAWSPSSGAYNEQFF
15,TRBV13,TRBJ2-2,CASSQPPHPTGELFF
14,TRBV15,TRBJ2-7,CATSNMRQTYEQYF
13,TRBV7-6,TRBJ2-7,CASSLGGDYEQYF
15,TRBV4-1,TRBJ2-7,CASSQGGQGALEQYF
9,TRBV21-1,TRBJ2-5,CASKETQYF
11,TRBV20-1,TRBJ2-1,CSAEIPNEQFF
12,TRBV3-1,TRBJ1-5,CASRQEDQPQHF
14,TRBV12-3/TRBV12-4,TRBJ2-1,CASSRDRGQDEQFF
14,TRBV28,TRBJ1-1,CASRDWTGGGEAFF
13,TRBV6-2/TRBV6-3,TRBJ1-1,CASSYVQGSEAFF
17,TRBV7-6,TRBJ2-1,CASSLSGLQSSYNEQFF
14,TRBV6-5,TRBJ2-3,CASSRGGGTDTQYF
14,TRBV30,TRBJ1-5,CAWSVDGGNQPQHF
12,TRBV29-1,TRBJ2-1,CSVVGGNRGEFF
18,TRBV4-2,TRBJ2-2,CASSQGPGRGAVDGELFF
16,TRBV9,TRBJ2-6,CASSLGGLAGANVLTF
13,TRBV12-3/TRBV12-4,TRBJ2-4,CASSPKDRDIQYF
14,TRBV20-1,TRBJ2-7,CSARAGEERNEQYF
14,TRBV30,TRBJ1-2,CAWSRMDRGLGYTF
19,TRBV6-5,TRBJ2-5,CASSYSATTVLGDQETQYF
18,TRBV19,TRBJ1-3,CASSTRPWEGSFGNTIYF
15,TRBV14,TRBJ2-5,CASSQFTGGSETQYF
12,TRBV29-1,TRBJ1-1,CSVQGGATEAFF
14,TRBV3-1,TRBJ2-1,CASSLTTSGHEQFF
14,TRBV9,TRBJ2-1,CASSQSPGFDEQFF
13,TRBV7-8,TRBJ2-1,CASSLEAYGEQFF
13,TRBV6-2/TRBV6-3,TRBJ2-1,CASSYGPNNEQFF
14,TRBV30,TRBJ2-1,CAWSSGQGYNEQFF
15,TRBV6-6,TRBJ2-7,CASSYSMEGPYEQYF
15,TRBV5-1,TRBJ2-7,CASSPTGTGHYEQYF
14,TRBV20-1,TRBJ2-7,CSAPRTGEPYEQYF
16,TRBV4-3,TRBJ1-1,CASSQEAAEMNTEAFF
16,TRBV25-1,TRBJ1-2,CASSAFRDRENYGYTF